Presented here are 21 T cell receptor beta chains from one specimen sequenced in a study of CXCR3-negative and CXCR3-positive naive CD8 T cells. Points from the study as a whole: Naive cells that were CXCR3-positive had more hydrophobic TRB CDR3s (compared with CXCR3-negative naive cells).

Researchers prepared the TRB cDNA libraries using 5' RACE with UMI labels. TCRdb reprocessed the 5' RACE reads, keeping one entry per CDR3 protein, no DNA. The sample includes about 98,000 distinct CDR3 sequences. No antigen has been identified for these receptors. The sample was naive CXCR3+ CD8+ T cells from blood. The subset: CD45RO-CCR7+CD27+CD95- naive CD8+ T cells expressing CXCR3 (TNR3+). The source is a human donor in good health. Some clones in this sample may be carry-over from other donors' samples.

V usage is TRBV6-2 or TRBV6-3 and J usage is TRBJ2-7; the TCRdb D gene call, TRBD1, has no DNA to confirm it. Germline values: CDR1 MNHEY, CDR2 SVGEGT. This CDR3 is built from 14 residues. The CDR3 reads CASSHGDRVDEQYF.

V gene TRBV29-1 combines with J gene TRBJ2-3; TCRdb's D gene call, TRBD2, goes unchecked for lack of DNA. Germline V CDR1 and CDR2: SQVTM, ANQGSEA. The CDR3 has 17 amino acids. The CDR3 loop reads CSVESPREGVPTDTQYF.

The CDR3 region is CSAPDRTSIEAFF. The rearrangement uses TRBV20-1 and TRBJ1-1; the TCRdb D gene call, TRBD1, has no DNA to confirm it. CDR3 size: 13 residues. CDR1 is DFQATT, CDR2 SNEGSKA, per germline (reference sequence).

The rearrangement uses TRBV14 and TRBJ2-4; TCRdb reports TRBD1, a call that lacks DNA to check it against. This CDR3 region has 14 residues. Germline values: CDR1 SGHDN, CDR2 FVKESK. CDR3 amino acids: CASSQPGTENIQYF.

The V gene is TRBV5-1, the J gene TRBJ2-1; absent DNA, TCRdb's TRBD2 call cannot be checked. CDR3 size: 13 residues. CDR1 is SGHRS, CDR2 YFSETQ, per germline. The CDR3 sequence: CASSLGLAGEQFF.

V is TRBV20-1 and J is TRBJ2-7; TCRdb lists TRBD1, though no DNA is available to test this call. This CDR3 has 14 amino acids. Germline CDR1 reads DFQATT; CDR2 reads SNEGSKA (reference sequence). The CDR3 reads CSAIPTGTGYEQYF.

The V call is TRBV5-5, the J call TRBJ2-2; the TCRdb call, TRBD2, lacks DNA for checking. The CDR3 runs 13 residues. Germline loops: CDR1 SGHKS, CDR2 YYEKEE (reference sequence). CDR3 protein: CASSLWEAGELFF.

This chain uses TRBV29-1 with TRBJ2-1; the D call from TCRdb, TRBD1, cannot be confirmed without DNA. The germline CDR1 and CDR2 sequences are SQVTM and ANQGSEA. The CDR3 covers 13 residues. CDR3 region: CSVGQGTGNEQFF.

V usage is TRBV7-8 and J usage is TRBJ2-7; TCRdb's D gene call, TRBD1, goes unchecked for lack of DNA. The CDR3 consists of 14 residues. Germline assignment: CDR1 SGHVS and CDR2 FQNEAQ. The CDR3: CASTLNRAAYEQYF.

The V and J genes are TRBV29-1 and TRBJ1-2; the TCRdb D gene call, TRBD1, has no DNA to confirm it. Germline values: CDR1 SQVTM, CDR2 ANQGSEA. The CDR3 runs to 13 residues. The CDR3 loop is CSGAWDARGGYTF.

The chain couples TRBV28 to TRBJ2-7. The CDR3 is 14 amino acids. Germline-derived CDR1 and CDR2 are MDHEN and SYDVKM. CDR3 protein: CASSLWQQLYEQYF.

The chain links TRBV12-5 to TRBJ2-7; TCRdb lists TRBD2, though no DNA is available to test this call. Germline V CDR1 and CDR2: LGHNT, FRNRAP. The CDR3 is 16 residues long. The CDR3 sequence is CASGLVGGAHSYEQYF.

The chain has TRBV21-1 and TRBJ2-5. TRBV21-1 constitutes a pseudogene. The CDR3 loop spans 14 amino acids. The CDR3: CASGKGLADETQYF.

The chain recombines TRBV6-6 with TRBJ1-1. Per germline, CDR1 MNHNY and CDR2 SVGAGI (reference sequence). This CDR3 contains 14 residues. CDR3 residues: CASSLGPVDTEAFF.

The chain employs TRBV7-2 and TRBJ2-7. The CDR3 is 11 residues long. Germline V gives CDR1 SGHTA, CDR2 FQGNSA. The CDR3 sequence: CACSSEYEQYF.

The rearrangement joins TRBV5-1 to TRBJ1-1; with no DNA, the TCRdb D assignment of TRBD1 cannot be verified. This CDR3 is 12 amino acids long. CDR1 and CDR2 from the germline V gene are SGHRS and YFSETQ. The CDR3 sequence: CASKTGNTEAFF.

The chain has TRBV28 and TRBJ2-1; TCRdb selects TRBD1, and the lack of DNA leaves this call unchecked. Germline CDR1 is MDHEN and CDR2 is SYDVKM. The CDR3 sequence is 15 residues long. The CDR3 sequence: CASSLSGGGYNEQFF.

CDR3 region: CSARDLGNYGYTF. The rearrangement joins TRBV20-1 to TRBJ1-2. Germline CDR1 is DFQATT and CDR2 is SNEGSKA (reference sequence). This CDR3 has 13 amino acids.

The chain combines TRBV7-2 with TRBJ2-7; TCRdb outputs TRBD2, but without DNA this stays unchecked. Germline CDR1 and CDR2: SGHTA and FQGNSA. This CDR3 is 14 amino acids long. CDR3 in amino acids: CASSLSTSGNEQYF.

The V call is TRBV7-2, the J call TRBJ1-6; absent DNA, TCRdb's TRBD1 call cannot be checked. Germline CDR1 is SGHTA and CDR2 is FQGNSA. The CDR3 totals 15 residues. This chain's CDR3 is CASSASGTGFPPLHF.

V is TRBV20-1 and J is TRBJ1-6. Germline values: CDR1 DFQATT, CDR2 SNEGSKA (reference sequence). CDR3 size: 13 residues. The CDR3 here is CSARRQNNSPLHF.